This TCR beta chain was identified during a study of cytomegalovirus exposure and HLA in healthy donors. Primers: 60 Vbeta forward and 13 Jbeta reverse. Data came from immunoSEQ multiplex PCR; TCRdb stores just in-frame clones and leaves some out. The sample includes over 110,000 clones, under 85% of them seen just once. V shed 4 bases and J 5 bases; nucleotides not matched to a gene: 8. Germline V lookup: CDR1 SGHVS, CDR2 FQNEAQ. CDR3 length: 15 residues. The clonotype was recovered from a man between 18 and 35 years old in good health and CMV-seronegative. Sequenced: PBMCs. This chain connects TRBV7-8 to TRBJ2-7; 10 bases match TRBD1. The DNA of the CDR3 is TGTGCCAGCAGCTGGTATGGGACAGGGGTCAACGAGCAGTACTTC. This encodes CASSWYGTGVNEQYF.